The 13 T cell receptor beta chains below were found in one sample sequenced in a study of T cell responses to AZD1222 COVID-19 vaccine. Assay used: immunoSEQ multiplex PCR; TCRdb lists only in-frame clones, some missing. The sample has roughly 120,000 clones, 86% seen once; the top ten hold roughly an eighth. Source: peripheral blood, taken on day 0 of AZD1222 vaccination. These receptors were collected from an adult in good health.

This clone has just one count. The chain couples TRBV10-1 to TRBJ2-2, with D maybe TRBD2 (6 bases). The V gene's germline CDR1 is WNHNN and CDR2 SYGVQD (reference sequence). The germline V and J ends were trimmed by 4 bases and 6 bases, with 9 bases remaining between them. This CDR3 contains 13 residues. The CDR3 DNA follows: TGCGCCAGCAGTGCCGGAGGGGCCGGGGAGCTGTTTTTT. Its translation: CASSAGGAGELFF.

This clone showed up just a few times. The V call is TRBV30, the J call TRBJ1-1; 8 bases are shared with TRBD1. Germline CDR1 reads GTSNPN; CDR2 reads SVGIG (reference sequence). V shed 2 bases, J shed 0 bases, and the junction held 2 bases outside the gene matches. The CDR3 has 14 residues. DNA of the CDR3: TGTGCCTGGAGTCGGACAGGGTTGAACACTGAAGCTTTCTTT. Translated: CAWSRTGLNTEAFF.

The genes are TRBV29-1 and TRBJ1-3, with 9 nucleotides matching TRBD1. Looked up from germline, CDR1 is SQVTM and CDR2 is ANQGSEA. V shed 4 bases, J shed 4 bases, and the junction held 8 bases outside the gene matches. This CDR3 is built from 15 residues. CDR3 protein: CSVVRDRASGNTIYF. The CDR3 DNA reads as TGCAGCGTTGTGCGGGACAGGGCTAGCGGAAACACCATATATTTT.

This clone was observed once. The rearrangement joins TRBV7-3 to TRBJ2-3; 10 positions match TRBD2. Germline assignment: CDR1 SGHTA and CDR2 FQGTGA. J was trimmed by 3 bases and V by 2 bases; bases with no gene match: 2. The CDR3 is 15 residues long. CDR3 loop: CASSLAGLATDTQYF. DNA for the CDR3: TGTGCCAGCAGCTTAGCGGGACTAGCGACAGATACGCAGTATTTT.

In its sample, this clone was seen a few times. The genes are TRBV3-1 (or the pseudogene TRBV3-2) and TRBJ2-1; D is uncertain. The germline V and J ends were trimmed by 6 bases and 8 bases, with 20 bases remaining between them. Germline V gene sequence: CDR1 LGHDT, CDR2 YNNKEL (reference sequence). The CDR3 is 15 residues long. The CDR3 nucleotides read TGTGCCAGCAGTCGTCGGTCGATGGGGTTCGATGAGCAGTTCTTC. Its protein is CASSRRSMGFDEQFF.

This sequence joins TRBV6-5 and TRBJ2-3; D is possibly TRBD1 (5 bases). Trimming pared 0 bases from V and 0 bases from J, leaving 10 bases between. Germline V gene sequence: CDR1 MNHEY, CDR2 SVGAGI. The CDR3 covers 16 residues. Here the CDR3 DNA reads TGTGCCAGCAGTTACTCGACAGTCGCTAGCACAGATACGCAGTATTTT. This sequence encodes CASSYSTVASTDTQYF.

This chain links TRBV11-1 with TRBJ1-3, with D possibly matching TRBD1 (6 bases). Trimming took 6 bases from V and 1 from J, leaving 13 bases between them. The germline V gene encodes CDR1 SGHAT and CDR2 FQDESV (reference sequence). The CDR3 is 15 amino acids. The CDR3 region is CASRSDRLSGNTIYF. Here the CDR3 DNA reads TGTGCCAGCAGATCAGACAGGCTGTCTGGAAACACCATATATTTT. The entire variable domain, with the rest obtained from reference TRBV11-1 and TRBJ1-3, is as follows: EAEVAQSPRYKITEKSQAVAFWCDPISGHATLYWYRQILGQGPELLVQFQDESVVDDSQLPKDRFSAERLKGVDSTLKIQPAELGDSAMYLCASRSDRLSGNTIYFGEGSWLTVV.

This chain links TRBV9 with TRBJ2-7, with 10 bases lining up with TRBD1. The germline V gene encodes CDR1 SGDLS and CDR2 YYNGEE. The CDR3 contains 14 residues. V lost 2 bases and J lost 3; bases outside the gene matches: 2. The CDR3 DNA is TGTGCCAGCAGCGTCGGGACAGGGGACTACGAGCAGTACTTC. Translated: CASSVGTGDYEQYF.

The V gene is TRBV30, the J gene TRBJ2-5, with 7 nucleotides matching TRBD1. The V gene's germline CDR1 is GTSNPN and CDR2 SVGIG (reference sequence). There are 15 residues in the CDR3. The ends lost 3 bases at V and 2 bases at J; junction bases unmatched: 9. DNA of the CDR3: TGTGCCTGGAGGGAAATAACAGGGGTGCAAGAGACCCAGTACTTC. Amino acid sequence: CAWREITGVQETQYF. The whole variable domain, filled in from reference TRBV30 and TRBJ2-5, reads SQTIHQWPATLVQPVGSPLSLECTVEGTSNPNLYWYRQAAGRGLQLLFYSVGIGQISSEVPQNLSASRPQDRQFILSSKKLLLSDSGFYLCAWREITGVQETQYFGPGTRLLVL.

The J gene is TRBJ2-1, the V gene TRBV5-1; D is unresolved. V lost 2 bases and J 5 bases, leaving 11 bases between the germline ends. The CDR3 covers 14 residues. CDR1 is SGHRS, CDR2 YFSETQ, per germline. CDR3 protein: CASSLLGKNNEQFF. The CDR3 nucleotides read TGCGCCAGCAGCTTATTGGGCAAAAACAATGAGCAGTTCTTC.

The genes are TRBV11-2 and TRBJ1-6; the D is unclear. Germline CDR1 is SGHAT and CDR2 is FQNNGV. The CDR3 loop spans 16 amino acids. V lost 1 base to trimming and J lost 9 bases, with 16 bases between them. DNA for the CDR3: TGTGCCAGCAGCTTAGCCCAGCGGGATTTCGGTTCACCCCTCCACTTT. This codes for CASSLAQRDFGSPLHF.

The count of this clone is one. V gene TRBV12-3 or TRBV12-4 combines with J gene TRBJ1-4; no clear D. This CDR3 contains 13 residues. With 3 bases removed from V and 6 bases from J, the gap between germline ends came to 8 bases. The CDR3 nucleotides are TGTGCCAGCAGTTTTCAGGTAGATGAAAAACTGTTTTTT. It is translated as CASSFQVDEKLFF.

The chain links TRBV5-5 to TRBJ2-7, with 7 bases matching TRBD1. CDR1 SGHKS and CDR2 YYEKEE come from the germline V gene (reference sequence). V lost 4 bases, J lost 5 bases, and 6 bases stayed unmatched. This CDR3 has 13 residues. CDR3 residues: CASSRQGVNEQYF. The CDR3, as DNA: TGTGCCAGCAGCCGTCAGGGGGTAAACGAGCAGTACTTC.